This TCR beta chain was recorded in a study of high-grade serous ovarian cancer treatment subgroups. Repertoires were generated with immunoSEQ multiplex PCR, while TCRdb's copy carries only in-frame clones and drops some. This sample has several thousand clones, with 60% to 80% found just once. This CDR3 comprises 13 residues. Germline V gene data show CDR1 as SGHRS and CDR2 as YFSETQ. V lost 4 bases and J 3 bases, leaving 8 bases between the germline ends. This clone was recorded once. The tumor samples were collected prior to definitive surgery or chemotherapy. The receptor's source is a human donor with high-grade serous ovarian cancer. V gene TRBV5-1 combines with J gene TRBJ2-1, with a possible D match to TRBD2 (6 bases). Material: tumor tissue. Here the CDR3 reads CASSPEGYNEQFF. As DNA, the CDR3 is TGCGCCAGCAGCCCGGAGGGCTACAATGAGCAGTTCTTC.